The 27 T cell receptor beta chains below come from one sample, sequenced in a study of T cells after yellow fever vaccination. Via MiXCR, TCRdb re-called the 5' RACE reads, giving one row per CDR3 protein. The data show more than 200,000 distinct CDR3 sequences, roughly 4% seen once. This sample comprised PBMCs, obtained 15 days after the yellow fever booster vaccination. Every receptor here comes from a man aged 18-30 years who received the YFV17D yellow fever vaccine.

Ten or more counts support this clonotype. This chain links TRBV13 with TRBJ2-1; no firm D call. Germline CDR1 reads PRHDT; CDR2 reads FYEKMQ (reference sequence). The CDR3 has 15 residues. The V end lost 3 bases, the J end lost 2 bases, and 11 bases lay between the germline ends. In DNA form, the CDR3 reads TGTGCCAGCAGCTTTGAGGCCATCCCCTACAATGAGCAGTTCTTC. Protein product: CASSFEAIPYNEQFF. Full variable domain (remainder filled in from reference TRBV13 and TRBJ2-1): AAGVIQSPRHLIKEKRETATLKCYPIPRHDTVYWYQQGPGQDPQFLISFYEKMQSDKGSIPDRFSAQQFSDYHSELNMSSLELGDSALYFCASSFEAIPYNEQFFGPGTRLTVL.

This clonotype was found many times. V gene TRBV4-3 combines with J gene TRBJ2-2; 7 bases align to TRBD2. This CDR3 is 17 amino acids long. From germline, CDR1 is LGHNA and CDR2 YSLEER. V was clipped by 0 bases and J by 7 bases; unmatched bases: 11. CDR3 in amino acids: CASSQDREGRASGELFF. The CDR3 DNA is TGCGCCAGCAGCCAAGATAGAGAGGGGAGGGCGAGCGGGGAGCTGTTTTTT.

This clonotype was picked up many times. The chain is built from TRBV5-6 and TRBJ2-2, with 8 bases that match TRBD1. The CDR3 is made up of 15 amino acids. Trimming took 3 bases from V and 4 from J; bases not matched to a gene: 5. Per germline, CDR1 SGHDT and CDR2 YYEEEE. For the CDR3, the DNA is TGTGCCAGCAGCTGGAGGACAGGGCGCACCGGGGAGCTGTTTTTT. This translates into CASSWRTGRTGELFF. The entire variable domain, with the rest obtained from reference TRBV5-6 and TRBJ2-2, is as follows: DAGVTQSPTHLIKTRGQQVTLRCSPKSGHDTVSWYQQALGQGPQFIFQYYEEEERQRGNFPDRFSGHQFPNYSSELNVNALLLGDSALYLCASSWRTGRTGELFFGEGSRLTVL.

This clonotype was seen at least ten times. The CDR3 is CASRLQPLNTEAFF. DNA of the CDR3: TGTGCCAGCAGGCTTCAGCCTTTGAACACTGAAGCTTTCTTT. The chain couples TRBV11-2 to TRBJ1-1; D not resolved. Per germline, CDR1 SGHAT and CDR2 FQNNGV. This CDR3 is 14 amino acids long. Trimming stripped 6 bases from V and 0 bases from J, with 11 bases between.

This clonotype was seen repeatedly, ten times or more. The chain carries TRBV6-5 and TRBJ2-6; unclear D gene. V lost 5 bases and J lost 3, with 14 bases in between. This CDR3 comprises 16 residues. Germline CDR1 is MNHEY and CDR2 is SVGAGI. The CDR3 is CASSINAWGGANVLTF. The CDR3, as DNA: TGTGCCAGCAGTATTAATGCTTGGGGTGGGGCCAACGTCCTGACTTTC.

Ten or more counts support this clonotype. The chain combines TRBV7-2 with TRBJ2-3; no firm D call. The length of the CDR3 is 14 residues. Germline values: CDR1 SGHTA, CDR2 FQGNSA. V was shortened by 1 base and J by 3 bases, with 8 bases between the two germline ends. CDR3 DNA: TGTGCCAGCAGCTTAGACTTGTGGACAGATACGCAGTATTTT. Encoded protein: CASSLDLWTDTQYF.

This clonotype showed up many times. The rearrangement links TRBV5-5 to TRBJ2-4; D might be TRBD1 (5 bases). Germline V gene sequence: CDR1 SGHKS, CDR2 YYEKEE (reference sequence). This CDR3 has 14 residues. Trimming shortened V by 4 bases and J by 5 bases, and 13 bases separated the two germline ends. CDR3: CASSQGPVENIQYF. The CDR3 coding sequence is TGTGCCAGCAGCCAGGGCCCAGTCGAAAACATTCAGTACTTC.

This clonotype was seen at least ten times. The gene calls are TRBV7-8 and TRBJ1-2; tentatively, D is TRBD1 (6 bases). V lost 5 bases to trimming and J lost 7 bases, with 17 bases between them. The CDR3 covers 14 residues. CDR1 SGHVS and CDR2 FQNEAQ come from the germline V gene. The CDR3 loop is CASSGGGFGSGYTF. CDR3 DNA sequence: TGTGCCAGCAGCGGAGGGGGGTTCGGGTCTGGCTACACCTTC.

This clonotype was detected ten times or more. The chain combines TRBV4-3 with TRBJ1-6; D is unresolved. CDR3 length equals 23 residues. Between the trimmed V and J ends, which lost 4 bases and 0 bases, there was a span of 31 bases. Germline V gene data show CDR1 as LGHNA and CDR2 as YSLEER. CDR3: CASSPNPLYAVSKSFSYNSPLHF. CDR3 DNA sequence: TGCGCCAGCAGCCCAAACCCCCTCTACGCGGTTTCTAAGTCTTTCTCCTATAATTCACCCCTCCACTTT.

This chain uses TRBV3-1 with TRBJ2-6; D is undetermined. Trimming removed 1 base at V and 0 bases at J, with 7 bases between. The CDR3 is 16 amino acids. Germline CDR1 LGHDT, CDR2 YNNKEL (reference sequence). CDR3 region: CASSQGSSSGANVLTF. As DNA, the CDR3 is TGTGCCAGCAGCCAAGGGAGCAGCTCTGGGGCCAACGTCCTGACTTTC. The full variable domain, in which reference TRBV3-1 and TRBJ2-6 provide the parts outside the CDR3, is DTAVSQTPKYLVTQMGNDKSIKCEQNLGHDTMYWYKQDSKKFLKIMFSYNNKELIINETVPNRFSPKSPDKAHLNLHINSLELGDSAVYFCASSQGSSSGANVLTFGAGSRLTVL.

Remarks on this clonotype: A much larger clone differs by one base, so this may be a read error. This chain uses TRBV27 with TRBJ2-1; perhaps TRBD1 as D (5 bases). Germline CDR1 is MNHEY and CDR2 is SMNVEV (reference sequence). Trimming left V 6 bases short and J 12 bases short, with 12 bases between. The CDR3 extends over 11 amino acids. This CDR3 reads CASSSCDRQFF. The CDR3 DNA reads as TGTGCCAGCAGCTCCTGTGACAGGCAGTTCTTC.

The CDR3 DNA follows: TGTGCCAGCAGACGCGACAGCCCTTCTAAAATCCAGCATTTT. Its translation is CASRRDSPSKIQHF. The rearrangement links TRBV12-3 or TRBV12-4 to TRBJ1-5; a possible D gene is TRBD1 (5 bases). The CDR3 consists of 14 residues. The V end lost 6 bases, the J end lost 12 bases, and 21 bases lay between the germline ends.

This clonotype occurred a few times. This chain's CDR3 is CASSRDGMDQPQHF. The CDR3 region has the DNA TGTGCCAGCAGCAGAGACGGGATGGATCAGCCCCAGCATTTT. The chain recombines TRBV7-8 with TRBJ1-5; D uncertain. Germline CDR1 and CDR2: SGHVS and FQNEAQ. This CDR3 has 14 amino acids. Deletions cut 5 bases from V and 5 bases from J, with 13 bases between.

This clonotype was seen many times. The V call is TRBV15, the J call TRBJ1-6, with D possibly being TRBD1 (6 bases). The V gene lost 3 bases and the J gene lost 10 bases, with 16 bases spanning the gap. CDR3 length: 15 residues. Germline loops: CDR1 LNHNV, CDR2 YYDKDF (reference sequence). The CDR3 DNA sequence: TGTGCCACCAGCAGGAAAACAGGGACTCAATCACCCCTCCACTTT. Its protein is CATSRKTGTQSPLHF.

This clonotype has at least ten counts. The gene calls are TRBV6-1 and TRBJ2-5, with D unclear. Germline V gives CDR1 MNHNS, CDR2 SASEGT. The CDR3 is 18 residues long. The V and J ends lost 0 bases and 3 bases respectively, with 20 bases between them. CDR3 in DNA: TGTGCCAGCAGTGAAGCGTTTTTGAAGGCCGACAAAGAAGAGACCCAGTACTTC. Protein product: CASSEAFLKADKEETQYF.

The sample holds many counts of this clonotype. V usage is TRBV5-5 and J usage is TRBJ1-1; no clear D. This CDR3 spans 12 amino acids. The V and J ends lost 5 bases and 2 bases respectively, with 7 bases between them. Looked up from germline, CDR1 is SGHKS and CDR2 is YYEKEE (reference sequence). The DNA of the CDR3 is TGTGCCAGCAGTAAGGGAAACACTGAAGCTTTCTTT. It is translated as CASSKGNTEAFF.

This clonotype showed up many times. J is TRBJ2-7 and V is TRBV5-1; D is possibly TRBD2 (5 bases). The V end lost 2 bases, the J end lost 2 bases, and 8 bases lay between the germline ends. CDR3 length equals 13 residues. Germline V gene sequence: CDR1 SGHRS, CDR2 YFSETQ. Written as DNA, the CDR3 is TGCGCCAGCAGCTTCGAGGGCCCCTACGAGCAGTACTTC. Translating it yields CASSFEGPYEQYF.

This clonotype has a count of ten or more. The V and J genes are TRBV3-1 and TRBJ1-2, with D maybe TRBD1 (6 bases). CDR1 is LGHDT and CDR2 is YNNKEL in the germline V gene (reference sequence). V was trimmed by 0 bases and J by 3 bases, leaving 14 bases between them. This CDR3 comprises 16 residues. The CDR3 nucleotides are TGTGCCAGCAGCCAAGAAACTTGGTCAGGGGACTATGGCTACACCTTC. It specifies CASSQETWSGDYGYTF.

Many counts were recorded for this clonotype. The gene calls are TRBV28 and TRBJ2-5; 9 bases are shared with TRBD1. The CDR3 sequence is 15 residues long. Germline V gene lookup returns CDR1 MDHEN and CDR2 SYDVKM. Trimming at V came to 6 bases and at J to 2 bases, leaving 7 bases not matched to a gene. The CDR3 DNA reads TGTGCCAGCAGAGGTGCCGGACAGGGGCAAGAGACCCAGTACTTC. Translated: CASRGAGQGQETQYF.

In its sample, this clonotype was seen many times. The gene calls are TRBV5-6 and TRBJ2-7; 9 positions agree with TRBD1. V lost 0 bases to trimming and J lost 7 bases; unmatched junction nucleotides: 11. This CDR3 contains 16 residues. The germline CDR1 and CDR2 sequences are SGHDT and YYEEEE. CDR3 residues: CASSLVPGQGSGEQYV. CDR3 nucleotide sequence: TGTGCCAGCAGCTTGGTTCCGGGACAGGGATCGGGGGAGCAGTACGTC.

The chain joins TRBV3-1 to TRBJ1-1; the D is unclear. Between the trimmed V and J ends, which lost 2 bases and 3 bases, there was a span of 13 bases. In germline, CDR1 is LGHDT, CDR2 YNNKEL (reference sequence). This CDR3 spans 15 amino acids. For the CDR3, the DNA is TGTGCCAGCAGCCAAAGTGGGCGGCTTTACACTGAAGCTTTCTTT. It yields the protein CASSQSGRLYTEAFF.

This clonotype was counted at least ten times. The chain couples TRBV7-2 to TRBJ2-3; 8 bases match TRBD1. The CDR3 is 15 residues long. The germline CDR1 and CDR2 sequences are SGHTA and FQGNSA. Trimming at V came to 1 base and at J to 5 bases, leaving 5 bases not matched to a gene. CDR3 region: CASSLDQGALDTQYF. The DNA of the CDR3 is TGTGCCAGCAGCTTAGACCAGGGGGCATTAGATACGCAGTATTTT.

There are a few counts of this clonotype. The V and J genes are TRBV5-1 and TRBJ2-7, with 10 bases that match TRBD2. Trimming cost V 3 bases and J 1 base; bases outside gene matches: 7. Germline assignment: CDR1 SGHRS and CDR2 YFSETQ. The CDR3 consists of 16 residues. The CDR3 region is CASSSGSGGPSYEQYF. CDR3 DNA: TGCGCCAGCAGCTCGGGTAGCGGGGGGCCTTCCTACGAGCAGTACTTC. The full variable domain, with the rest looked up from reference TRBV5-1 and TRBJ2-7, is KAGVTQTPRYLIKTRGQQVTLSCSPISGHRSVSWYQQTPGQGLQFLFEYFSETQRNKGNFPGRFSGRQFSNSRSEMNVSTLELGDSALYLCASSSGSGGPSYEQYFGPGTRLTVT.

At least ten counts were recorded for this clonotype. This chain uses TRBV18 with TRBJ1-2, with D unresolved. V was cut by 6 bases and J by 7 bases, with 9 bases left in between. Germline CDR1 is KGHSH and CDR2 is LQKENI. CDR3 size: 11 residues. CDR3 in DNA: TGTGCCAGCTCGACAACGGGTGGCTACACCTTC. Its protein product is CASSTTGGYTF.

This clonotype has at least ten counts. The chain employs TRBV5-1 and TRBJ2-2; tentative D call: TRBD2 (6 bases). Trimming removed 5 bases at V and 4 bases at J, with 27 bases between. Germline CDR1 is SGHRS and CDR2 is YFSETQ. CDR3 size: 19 residues. The CDR3 DNA is TGCGCCAGCAGTAGTAGTGTGACCGAACTAGCCTCGAGCACCGGGGAGCTGTTTTTT. Translation gives CASSSSVTELASSTGELFF.

This clonotype was observed many times. The chain employs TRBV12-3 or TRBV12-4 and TRBJ2-3; 7 bases map to TRBD1. This CDR3 comprises 15 residues. Losses at the gene ends were 1 base for V and 3 bases for J; bases not matched to a gene: 4. The CDR3 nucleotides read TGTGCCAGCAGTTTAGAGACAGGGTATACAGATACGCAGTATTTT. Translated: CASSLETGYTDTQYF.

The V call is TRBV2, the J call TRBJ2-3, with TRBD2 identical over 8 bases. The J segment lost 3 bases and the V segment lost 6 bases, leaving 5 bases of the junction unmatched. The CDR3 length is 14 residues. Germline-derived CDR1 and CDR2 are SNHLY and FYNNEI. The CDR3 loop is CASRLGLVTDTQYF. The CDR3 DNA follows: TGTGCCAGCAGGTTGGGACTAGTTACAGATACGCAGTATTTT.